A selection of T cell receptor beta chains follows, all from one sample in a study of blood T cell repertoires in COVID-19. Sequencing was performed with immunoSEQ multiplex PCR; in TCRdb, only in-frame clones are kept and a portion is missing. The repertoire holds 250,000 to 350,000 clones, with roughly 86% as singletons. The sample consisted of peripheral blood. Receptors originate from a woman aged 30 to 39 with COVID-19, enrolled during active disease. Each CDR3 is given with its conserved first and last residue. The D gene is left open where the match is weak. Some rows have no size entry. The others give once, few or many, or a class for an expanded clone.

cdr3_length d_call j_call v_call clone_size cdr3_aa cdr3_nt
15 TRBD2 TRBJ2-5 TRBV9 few CASSVDTSGKETQYF TGTGCCAGCAGCGTAGATACTAGCGGGAAGGAGACCCAGTACTTC
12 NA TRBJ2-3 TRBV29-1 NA CVIRVGTDTQYF TGCGTCATCCGGGTCGGCACAGATACGCAGTATTTT
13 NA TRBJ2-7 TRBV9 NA CASSVTLGDEQYF TGTGCCAGCAGCGTAACTCTGGGAGACGAGCAGTACTTC
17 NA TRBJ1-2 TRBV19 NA CASSIRLRGAFDYGYTF TGTGCCAGTAGTATACGGCTCAGGGGCGCTTTTGACTATGGCTACACCTTC
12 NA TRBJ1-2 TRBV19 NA CASMGGIYGYTF TGTGCCAGTATGGGAGGAATCTATGGCTACACCTTC
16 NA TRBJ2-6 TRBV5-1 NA CASSLYGLSGANVLTF TGCGCCAGCAGCTTGTATGGACTCTCTGGGGCCAACGTCCTGACTTTC
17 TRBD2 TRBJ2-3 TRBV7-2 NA CASSHRTRREAKDTQYF TGTGCCAGCAGCCATAGGACTAGACGGGAGGCGAAGGATACGCAGTATTTT
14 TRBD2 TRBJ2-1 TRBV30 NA CAWSPGTTYNEQFF TGTGCCTGGAGTCCGGGGACTACCTACAATGAGCAGTTCTTC
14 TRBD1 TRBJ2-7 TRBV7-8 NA CASSQTGVSYEQYF TGTGCCAGCAGCCAGACAGGGGTCTCCTACGAGCAGTACTTC
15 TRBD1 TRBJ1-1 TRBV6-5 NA CASRRDRGASTEAFF TGTGCCAGCAGGAGGGACAGGGGGGCGAGCACTGAAGCTTTCTTT
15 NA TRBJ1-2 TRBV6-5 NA CASSYSRNTNYGYTF TGTGCCAGCAGTTACTCGAGGAACACTAACTATGGCTACACCTTC
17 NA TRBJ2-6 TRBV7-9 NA CASSLGTARLGANVLTF TGTGCCAGCAGCTTAGGGACAGCCCGTCTGGGGGCCAACGTCCTGACTTTC
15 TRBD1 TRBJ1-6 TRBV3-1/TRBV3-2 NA CASSPTGDVNSPLHF TGTGCCAGCAGTCCCACAGGGGACGTCAATTCACCCCTCCACTTT
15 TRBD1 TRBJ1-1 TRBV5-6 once CASSVAGTGNTEAFF TGTGCCAGCAGCGTCGCCGGGACAGGGAACACTGAAGCTTTCTTT
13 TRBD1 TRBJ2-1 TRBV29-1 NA CSASGTEYNEQFF TGCAGCGCCTCCGGGACAGAGTACAATGAGCAGTTCTTC
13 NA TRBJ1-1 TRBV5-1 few CASNVGVGTEAFF TGCGCCAGCAATGTCGGGGTGGGCACTGAAGCTTTCTTT
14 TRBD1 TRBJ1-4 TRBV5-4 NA CASSRTGGGEKLFF TGTGCCAGCAGCCGTACAGGGGGGGGTGAAAAACTGTTTTTT
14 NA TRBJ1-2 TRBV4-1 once CASSQGKADYGYTF TGCGCCAGCAGCCAAGGAAAGGCGGACTATGGCTACACCTTC
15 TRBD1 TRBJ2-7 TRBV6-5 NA CASSYSRDRTYEQYF TGTGCCAGCAGTTACTCGAGGGACAGGACCTACGAGCAGTACTTC
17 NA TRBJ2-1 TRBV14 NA CASFFAADLSSYNEQFF TGTGCCAGCTTCTTTGCAGCGGATTTGAGCTCCTACAATGAGCAGTTCTTC
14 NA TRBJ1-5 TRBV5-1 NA CASSLVPDNQPQHF TGCGCCAGCAGCTTGGTTCCAGATAATCAGCCCCAGCATTTT
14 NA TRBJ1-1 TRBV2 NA CASSLQGGGTEAFF TGTGCCAGCAGCTTACAGGGTGGGGGCACTGAAGCTTTCTTT
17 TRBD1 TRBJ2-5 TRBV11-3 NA CASSSRPGQGSQETQYF TGTGCCAGCAGCTCCCGACCTGGACAGGGGTCACAAGAGACCCAGTACTTC
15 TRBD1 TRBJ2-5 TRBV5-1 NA CASSLARTGFETQYF TGCGCCAGCAGCTTGGCTAGGACAGGGTTTGAGACCCAGTACTTC